This record concerns one T cell receptor (beta chain) sequence. Its target is not known. At the Johns Hopkins FTIC core, DNA taken from cultured CD4+ T cells was sequenced by way of the Oncomine TCR Beta short-read assay. TCRdb re-called the PCR reads through MiXCR, storing one row per CDR3 protein. The sample yields roughly 4,200 distinct CDR3 sequences, about 70% seen once. The sample comes from a study of vaccination and CD4 T cells after COVID-19. Study-wide context: Stimulation of cells relied on overlapping spike peptides derived from SARS-CoV-2, HCoV-NL63, HCoV-OC43 and HCoV-229E. Study-wide findings and caveats: Researchers report that 304 of 307 vaccine-specific clones in convalescent patients proved spike mono-reactive.

As for treatment: roughly 10-day PBMC culture with coronavirus spike peptide pools or control peptides (ViraFEST assay). Germline V lookup: CDR1 SGHTA, CDR2 FQGNSA. Trimming took off 5 bases at V and 6 bases at J, with 11 bases between the two ends. This CDR3 spans 13 amino acids. The chain combines TRBV7-2 with TRBJ1-5; D gene ambiguous. This TCR was sampled from a human donor who had recovered from COVID-19. The sequencing input was CD4+ T cells from blood, cultured in vitro. CDR3 loop: CASSAGGSQPQHF. The CDR3 DNA follows: TGTGCCAGCAGCGCGGGTGGGAGTCAGCCCCAGCATTTT.